This T cell receptor beta chain comes out of a study of identical twins. Study-wide points: In cord blood, abundant beta clonotypes had fewer insertions; memory showed no trend.

TCRdb passed the 5' RACE reads through MiXCR, listing each CDR3 protein once. The data contain approximately 680,000 distinct CDR3 sequences, just over 7% of them seen just once; the ten biggest clones take up 1.5% to 2%. This clonotype was seen ten or more times. The antigen is undetermined. The CDR3 spans 21 residues. After removal of 6 bases from V and 0 bases from J, the junction contained 25 bases not matched to a gene. Germline V gene sequence: CDR1 MNHEY, CDR2 SVGEGT. In addition, the sample was reused for a study of yellow fever vaccine responses in identical twins.

The J gene is TRBJ1-1, the V gene TRBV6-2 or TRBV6-3; 7 bases align to TRBD1. Sequencing used PBMCs. The receptor was derived from a woman under 30 in good health. This CDR3 is CASRPLLSPPQGRGLNTEAFF. The CDR3 region has the DNA TGTGCCAGCAGACCCCTCTTGTCCCCCCCACAAGGGAGGGGGCTGAACACTGAAGCTTTCTTT.